These 16 T cell receptor beta chains were all obtained from the same sample, sequenced in a study of blood T cell repertoires in COVID-19. Method: immunoSEQ multiplex PCR; TCRdb's copy keeps in-frame clones and lacks some. The data contain 100,000 to 130,000 clones, about 88% of them singletons. Sequenced input: peripheral blood. These receptor sequences come from a human donor in a cohort sampled during active COVID-19.

The genes are TRBV7-9 and TRBJ1-2, with D possibly being TRBD1 (5 bases). The germline gives CDR1 SEHNR, CDR2 FQNEAQ (reference sequence). V was cut by 4 bases and J by 5 bases, with 11 bases left in between. The CDR3 covers 13 residues. This CDR3 is CASSSRGGYGYTF. Written as DNA, the CDR3 is TGTGCCAGCAGCTCGAGGGGAGGGTATGGCTACACCTTC. The whole variable domain, filled in from reference TRBV7-9 and TRBJ1-2, reads DTGVSQNPRHKITKRGQNVTFRCDPISEHNRLYWYRQTLGQGPEFLTYFQNEAQLEKSRLLSDRFSAERPKGSFSTLEIQRTEQGDSAMYLCASSSRGGYGYTFGSGTRLTVV.

The chain recombines TRBV6-5 with TRBJ1-2, with 9 bases matching TRBD1. CDR1 is MNHEY and CDR2 is SVGAGI in the germline V gene. The CDR3 consists of 15 residues. After removal of 4 bases from V and 4 bases from J, the junction contained 7 bases not matched to a gene. This CDR3 reads CASSSYRGPGYGYTF. DNA for the CDR3: TGTGCCAGCAGTTCCTACAGGGGGCCGGGCTATGGCTACACCTTC.

The sample holds one count of this clone. The chain is built from TRBV20-1 and TRBJ1-4, with D maybe TRBD1 (5 bases). The germline V gene encodes CDR1 DFQATT and CDR2 SNEGSKA (reference sequence). This CDR3 is 11 amino acids long. The V gene lost 6 bases and the J gene lost 8 bases, with 10 bases spanning the gap. CDR3 coding DNA: TGCAGTGCGCAGGGAGGGGAAAAACTGTTTTTT. This gives the protein CSAQGGEKLFF.

The chain links TRBV7-6 to TRBJ1-1, with D possibly TRBD1 on 6 matching bases. Per the germline V gene, CDR1 is SGHVS and CDR2 is FNYEAQ. This CDR3 has 16 residues. V was clipped by 4 bases and J by 0 bases, with 15 bases between them. The CDR3 region is CASSSLDSYMNTEAFF. The CDR3 DNA reads as TGTGCCAGCAGCTCCCTGGACAGTTACATGAACACTGAAGCTTTCTTT.

Comment on this clone: Within the sample, other DNA sequences also encode this same CDR3. The chain has TRBV2 and TRBJ2-7; TRBD2 might be the D (5 bases). This CDR3 contains 13 residues. V was pared by 6 bases and J by 0 bases, with 9 bases between. Germline values: CDR1 SNHLY, CDR2 FYNNEI. CDR3 nucleotides: TGTGCCAGCAGGGACTCCAGCTCCTACGAGCAGTACTTC. Translating it yields CASRDSSSYEQYF.

The chain has TRBV19 and TRBJ2-1; 7 bases map to TRBD1. Per germline, CDR1 LNHDA and CDR2 SQIVND (reference sequence). J gave up 8 bases and V 6 bases, and 10 bases lay outside the gene matches. This CDR3 is built from 14 residues. DNA for the CDR3: TGTGCCAGTAGACCGGGACAGCCCCGTGATGAGCAGTTCTTC. Protein sequence: CASRPGQPRDEQFF.

This chain links TRBV28 with TRBJ1-6; possibly TRBD1 for D (6 bases). Trimming shortened V by 6 bases and J by 10 bases, and 13 bases separated the two germline ends. The CDR3 consists of 13 residues. Germline CDR1 and CDR2: MDHEN and SYDVKM. The CDR3 spells CASRNRAESPLHF. In nucleotides, the CDR3 is TGTGCCAGCAGAAACAGGGCGGAATCACCCCTCCACTTT. The entire variable domain, with the rest obtained from reference TRBV28 and TRBJ1-6, is as follows: DVKVTQSSRYLVKRTGEKVFLECVQDMDHENMFWYRQDPGLGLRLIYFSYDVKMKEKGDIPEGYSVSREKKERFSLILESASTNQTSMYLCASRNRAESPLHFGNGTRLTVT.

This chain links TRBV19 with TRBJ2-1; D possibly corresponds to TRBD1 (5 bases). The ends were cut back, 1 base at V and 5 bases at J, with 12 bases in the middle. This CDR3 is built from 15 residues. The germline CDR1 and CDR2 sequences are LNHDA and SQIVND (reference sequence). This CDR3 is CASSIVNRLDNEQFF. In nucleotides, the CDR3 is TGTGCCAGTAGTATAGTAAACAGGTTGGACAATGAGCAGTTCTTC.

V usage is TRBV5-4 and J usage is TRBJ2-5; 10 bases align to TRBD2. Trimming cost V 5 bases and J 6 bases; bases outside gene matches: 10. This CDR3 is 15 amino acids long. Germline CDR1 and CDR2: SGHNT and YYREEE (reference sequence). The CDR3 here is CASRQGLAMEQTQYF. The DNA for the CDR3 is TGTGCCAGCAGACAGGGACTAGCGATGGAGCAGACCCAGTACTTC.

The chain uses TRBV28 and TRBJ1-5; 8 bases map to TRBD1. Losses at the gene ends were 5 bases for V and 7 bases for J; bases not matched to a gene: 10. The CDR3 runs 15 residues. Looked up from germline, CDR1 is MDHEN and CDR2 is SYDVKM. In nucleotides, the CDR3 is TGTGCCAGCAGTACCGGGACAGGAGGGGACCAGCCCCAGCATTTT. It encodes CASSTGTGGDQPQHF.

Concerning this clone itself: Germline is not matched at one junction end, which may reflect a read error. The chain combines TRBV28 with TRBJ1-1; D might be TRBD1 (6 bases). The germline CDR1 and CDR2 sequences are MDHEN and SYDVKM. The CDR3 extends over 17 amino acids. This CDR3 reads CASSWGQGKAQNPEAFF. As DNA, the CDR3 is TGTGCCAGCAGTTGGGGGCAGGGGAAGGCCCAGAACCCTGAAGCTTTCTTT. Based on the CDR3 plus reference TRBV28 and TRBJ1-1, the full variable domain is DVKVTQSSRYLVKRTGEKVFLECVQDMDHENMFWYRQDPGLGLRLIYFSYDVKMKEKGDIPEGYSVSREKKERFSLILESASTNQTSMYLCASSWGQGKAQNPEAFFGQGTRLTVV.

This chain uses TRBV3-1 (or the pseudogene TRBV3-2) with TRBJ2-5; possibly TRBD2 for D (5 bases). Trimming took 1 base from V and 4 from J, leaving 10 bases between them. Germline V gene sequence: CDR1 LGHDT, CDR2 YNNKEL (reference sequence). This CDR3 comprises 14 residues. The CDR3 coding sequence is TGTGCCAGCAGCCAAGTATTAGAGGGAGAGACCCAGTACTTC. This gives the protein CASSQVLEGETQYF.

The V gene is TRBV11-3, the J gene TRBJ2-7, with 14 nucleotides matching TRBD2. Per the germline V gene, CDR1 is SGHNT and CDR2 is YENEEA. The CDR3 contains 17 residues. J gave up 2 bases and V 1 base, and 4 bases lay outside the gene matches. The CDR3 nucleotides read TGTGCCAGCAGCTTAGGGGGACTAGCGGGAGATGCCTACGAGCAGTACTTC. Translated: CASSLGGLAGDAYEQYF. Supplemented by reference TRBV11-3 and TRBJ2-7, the full variable domain reads EAGVVQSPRYKIIEKKQPVAFWCNPISGHNTLYWYLQNLGQGPELLIRYENEEAVDDSQLPKDRFSAERLKGVDSTLKIQPAELGDSAVYLCASSLGGLAGDAYEQYFGPGTRLTVT.

This chain uses TRBV18 with TRBJ2-7; the match to TRBD1 covers 8 bases. This CDR3 has 14 residues. V shed 4 bases, J shed 6 bases, and the junction held 8 bases outside the gene matches. Germline V gene data show CDR1 as KGHSH and CDR2 as LQKENI. Written as DNA, the CDR3 is TGTGCCAGCTCACGTGGACAGGGTGTGCTCGAGCAGTACTTC. This translates into CASSRGQGVLEQYF.

The V and J genes are TRBV6-5 and TRBJ1-1; tentative D call: TRBD1 (5 bases). Germline CDR1 reads MNHEY; CDR2 reads SVGAGI. The CDR3 has 14 residues. Trimming took off 5 bases at V and 7 bases at J, with 17 bases between the two ends. The CDR3 bases are TGTGCCAGCAGTCCTCTCGGGGGGGAGGGTGAAGCTTTCTTT. It specifies CASSPLGGEGEAFF.

V gene TRBV21-1 combines with J gene TRBJ1-5; the D segment call TRBD1 is taken from the table without a DNA check. TRBV21-1 is designated a pseudogene. The CDR3 has 14 amino acids. The CDR3 DNA is TGTGCCAGCACCCGACAGGGTGCGGTTCAGCCCCAGCATTTT. It is translated as CASTRQGAVQPQHF.